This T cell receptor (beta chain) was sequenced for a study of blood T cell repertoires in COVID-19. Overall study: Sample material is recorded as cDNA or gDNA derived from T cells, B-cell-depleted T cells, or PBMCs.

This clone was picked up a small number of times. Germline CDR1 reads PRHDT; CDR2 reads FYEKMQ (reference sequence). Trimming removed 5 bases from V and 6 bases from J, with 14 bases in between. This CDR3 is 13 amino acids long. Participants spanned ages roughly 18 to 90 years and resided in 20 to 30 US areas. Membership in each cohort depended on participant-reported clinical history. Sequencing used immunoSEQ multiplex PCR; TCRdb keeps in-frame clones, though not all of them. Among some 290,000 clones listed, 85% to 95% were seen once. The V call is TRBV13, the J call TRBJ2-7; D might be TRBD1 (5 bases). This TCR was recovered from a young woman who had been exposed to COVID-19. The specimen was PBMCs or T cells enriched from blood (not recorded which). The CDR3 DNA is TGTGCCAGCAGCCCAGGGTCCGGAACCGAGCAGTACTTC. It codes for CASSPGSGTEQYF.